Presented here are 13 T cell receptor beta chains from one specimen sequenced in a study of blood T cell repertoires in COVID-19. Profiling relied on immunoSEQ multiplex PCR, and the TCRdb table lists in-frame clones only, not all of them. Among roughly 360,000 clones listed, about 80% were seen once. Material for sequencing was peripheral blood. The receptor source for this set is a human donor with acute or convalescent COVID-19. The donor label of this sample is uncertain.

The CDR3 sequence: CSVAGRWNTEAFF. CDR3 nucleotides: TGCAGCGTTGCTGGGCGCTGGAACACTGAAGCTTTCTTT. The V call is TRBV29-1, the J call TRBJ1-1; no firm D call. The germline V and J ends were trimmed by 4 bases and 1 base, with 10 bases remaining between them. CDR1 is SQVTM and CDR2 is ANQGSEA in the germline V gene. The CDR3 consists of 13 residues. The variable domain in full, completed from reference TRBV29-1 and TRBJ1-1, reads SAVISQKPSRDICQRGTSLTIQCQVDSQVTMMFWYRQQPGQSLTLIATANQGSEATYESGFVIDKFPISRPNLTFSTLTVSNMSPEDSSIYLCSVAGRWNTEAFFGQGTRLTVV.

The chain couples TRBV4-1 to TRBJ2-1; the match to TRBD2 covers 8 bases. Germline loops: CDR1 MGHRA, CDR2 YSYEKL. The CDR3 loop spans 15 amino acids. V dropped 1 base and J dropped 6; count of bases not matched to a gene: 5. The CDR3 DNA reads as TGCGCCAGCAGCCAAGCGGTCGGGAGGGCCAATGAGCAGTTCTTC. Protein: CASSQAVGRANEQFF.

This chain uses TRBV6-1 with TRBJ2-7; the match to TRBD2 covers 7 bases. CDR3 length: 14 amino acids. V gave up 2 bases and J gave up 2 bases; unmatched junction bases: 3. Per the germline V gene, CDR1 is MNHNS and CDR2 is SASEGT. CDR3 sequence: CASSETSGAYEQYF. The CDR3 nucleotides are TGTGCCAGCAGTGAAACAAGCGGGGCCTACGAGCAGTACTTC.

The chain uses TRBV5-6 and TRBJ2-7; 8 bases line up with TRBD2. This CDR3 is 16 amino acids long. J was trimmed by 3 bases and V by 4 bases; bases with no gene match: 12. Germline V gene sequence: CDR1 SGHDT, CDR2 YYEEEE. The CDR3 protein is CASSHAGTSGLYEQYF. The DNA of the CDR3 is TGTGCCAGCAGCCATGCCGGGACTAGTGGTCTCTACGAGCAGTACTTC. The whole variable domain, remainder taken from reference TRBV5-6 and TRBJ2-7, is DAGVTQSPTHLIKTRGQQVTLRCSPKSGHDTVSWYQQALGQGPQFIFQYYEEEERQRGNFPDRFSGHQFPNYSSELNVNALLLGDSALYLCASSHAGTSGLYEQYFGPGTRLTVT.

This clone was found many times. This chain uses TRBV2 with TRBJ2-1, with D perhaps TRBD2 (6 bases). Germline assignment: CDR1 SNHLY and CDR2 FYNNEI. V lost 1 base and J 8 bases, leaving 12 bases between the germline ends. The CDR3 is made up of 14 amino acids. This CDR3 is CASSEVGGADEQFF. The CDR3 bases are TGTGCCAGCAGTGAAGTAGGCGGGGCGGATGAGCAGTTCTTC.

This sequence joins TRBV25-1 and TRBJ1-5; D gene ambiguous. Germline V lookup: CDR1 MGHDK, CDR2 SYGVNS. The V end lost 2 bases, the J end lost 5 bases, and 16 bases lay between the germline ends. The CDR3 has 16 residues. This chain's CDR3 is CASSEVGGAGDQPQHF. Written as DNA, the CDR3 is TGTGCCAGCAGTGAAGTGGGTGGCGCCGGAGATCAGCCCCAGCATTTT.

This clone appeared a few times. The gene calls are TRBV3-1 (or the pseudogene TRBV3-2) and TRBJ2-7; 10 bases align to TRBD2. CDR1 is LGHDT, CDR2 YNNKEL, per germline (reference sequence). CDR3 length: 16 amino acids. V was clipped by 1 base and J by 6 bases; unmatched bases: 9. The CDR3 region is CASSQVLIGTSAEQYF. As DNA, the CDR3 is TGTGCCAGCAGCCAAGTCTTAATCGGGACTAGCGCCGAGCAGTACTTC.

The V call is TRBV28, the J call TRBJ1-2; 9 bases are shared with TRBD1. This CDR3 has 14 amino acids. With V trimmed by 7 bases and J by 2 bases, 5 bases remained unmatched. The germline gives CDR1 MDHEN, CDR2 SYDVKM. The CDR3 region is CASTVGQGNYGYTF. The CDR3 region has the DNA TGTGCCAGCACCGTTGGACAGGGGAACTATGGCTACACCTTC.

The chain uses TRBV23-1 and TRBJ2-7, with D perhaps TRBD1 (5 bases). TRBV23-1 is an ORF, and what it does is uncertain. The CDR3 sequence is 14 residues long. The V and J ends lost 3 bases and 0 bases respectively, with 9 bases between them. The CDR3 DNA reads TGCGCCAGCAGTCAGGGGCGGCTCTCCTACGAGCAGTACTTC. It codes for CASSQGRLSYEQYF.

Here the CDR3 DNA reads TGTGCCAGCAGCTTCGGGACAGCCTACGAGCAGTACTTC. Its translation is CASSFGTAYEQYF. This rearrangement joins TRBV7-8 to TRBJ2-7; 7 nucleotides match TRBD1. The CDR3 is 13 residues long. Germline CDR1 SGHVS, CDR2 FQNEAQ. V trimming: 3 bases; J trimming: 2 bases; junction bases outside the gene matches: 1.

This clone was counted ten times or more. The CDR3 DNA reads as TGCAGCGTTAGAGGACAGGGACACACCATATATTTT. Its translation is CSVRGQGHTIYF. The chain combines TRBV29-1 with TRBJ1-3; 8 positions agree with TRBD1. CDR3 length: 12 residues. Germline CDR1 is SQVTM and CDR2 is ANQGSEA. V lost 5 bases, J lost 8 bases, and 5 bases stayed unmatched. The entire variable domain, with the rest obtained from reference TRBV29-1 and TRBJ1-3, is as follows: SAVISQKPSRDICQRGTSLTIQCQVDSQVTMMFWYRQQPGQSLTLIATANQGSEATYESGFVIDKFPISRPNLTFSTLTVSNMSPEDSSIYLCSVRGQGHTIYFGEGSWLTVV.

The chain uses TRBV2 and TRBJ2-4; weak D call: TRBD1 (6 bases). Trimming removed 1 base from V and 7 bases from J, with 14 bases in between. This CDR3 has 15 amino acids. CDR1 and CDR2 from the germline V gene are SNHLY and FYNNEI. The CDR3 sequence: CASSEGGTRANIQYF. CDR3 in DNA: TGTGCCAGCAGTGAAGGTGGGACAAGAGCGAACATTCAGTACTTC.

The chain carries TRBV6-6 and TRBJ2-5, with TRBD2 matching 13 bases. The J segment lost 4 bases and the V segment lost 5 bases, leaving 7 bases of the junction unmatched. The germline V gene has CDR1 MNHNY and CDR2 SVGAGI (reference sequence). The CDR3 spans 16 residues. The CDR3 DNA sequence: TGTGCCAGCAGTAAAACTAGCGGGGGGGCCCCAGAGACCCAGTACTTC. Translated: CASSKTSGGAPETQYF.